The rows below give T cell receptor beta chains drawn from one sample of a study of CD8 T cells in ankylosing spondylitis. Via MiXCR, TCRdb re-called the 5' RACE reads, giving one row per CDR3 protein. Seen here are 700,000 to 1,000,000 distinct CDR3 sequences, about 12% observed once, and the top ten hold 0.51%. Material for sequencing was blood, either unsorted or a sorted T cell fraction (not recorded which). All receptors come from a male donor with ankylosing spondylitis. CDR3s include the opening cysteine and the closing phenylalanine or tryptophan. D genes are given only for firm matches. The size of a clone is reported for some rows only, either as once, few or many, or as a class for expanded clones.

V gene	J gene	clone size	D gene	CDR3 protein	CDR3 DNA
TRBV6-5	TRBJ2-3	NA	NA	CASSYSLTALLTSTDTQYF	TGTGCCAGCAGTTACTCCTTGACAGCCCTCCTTACTAGCACAGATACGCAGTATTTT
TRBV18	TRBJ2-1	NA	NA	CASSPPAGSSYNEQFF	TGTGCCAGCTCACCACCGGCAGGGAGCTCCTACAATGAGCAGTTCTTC
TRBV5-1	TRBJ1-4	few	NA	CASSAGMRGEKLFF	TGCGCCAGCAGCGCCGGGATGCGGGGGGAAAAACTGTTTTTT
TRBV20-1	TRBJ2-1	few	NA	CSVSGGYNEQFF	TGCAGTGTTTCCGGGGGCTACAATGAGCAGTTCTTC
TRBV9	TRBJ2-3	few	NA	CASSVAKNTDTQYF	TGTGCCAGCAGCGTAGCTAAGAACACAGATACGCAGTATTTT
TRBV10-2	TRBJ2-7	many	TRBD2	CASRGLAGWYEQYF	TGCGCCAGCAGGGGACTAGCGGGATGGTACGAGCAGTACTTC
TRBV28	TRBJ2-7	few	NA	CASSWSGKLYEQYF	TGTGCCAGCAGTTGGTCGGGGAAGCTCTACGAGCAGTACTTC
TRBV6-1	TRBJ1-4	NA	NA	CASLRTAGGEKLFF	TGTGCCAGCCTACGAACCGCCGGAGGTGAAAAACTGTTTTTT
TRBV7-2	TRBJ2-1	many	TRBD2	CASSLGLAGGNNEQFF	TGTGCCAGCAGCTTGGGACTAGCGGGAGGGAACAATGAGCAGTTCTTC
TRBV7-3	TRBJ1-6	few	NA	CASSLRTIGSPLHF	TGTGCCAGCAGCTTAAGGACGATTGGCTCACCCCTCCACTTT
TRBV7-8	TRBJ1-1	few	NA	CASSLGLGRGTEAFF	TGTGCCAGCAGCTTAGGGCTGGGACGGGGCACTGAAGCTTTCTTT
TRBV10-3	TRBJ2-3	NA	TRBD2	CAISEPSGRSDTQYF	TGTGCCATCAGTGAACCAAGCGGGAGGTCTGATACGCAGTATTTT
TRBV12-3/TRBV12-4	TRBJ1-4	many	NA	CASSYSPSKEEKLFF	TGTGCCAGCAGTTACAGTCCCTCGAAAGAGGAAAAACTGTTTTTT
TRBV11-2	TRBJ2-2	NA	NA	CASSLDLGPYTGELFF	TGTGCCAGCAGCTTAGATCTCGGGCCTTACACCGGGGAGCTGTTTTTT
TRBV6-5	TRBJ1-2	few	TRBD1	CASSYFGQGNYGYTF	TGTGCCAGCAGTTACTTCGGACAGGGTAACTATGGCTACACCTTC